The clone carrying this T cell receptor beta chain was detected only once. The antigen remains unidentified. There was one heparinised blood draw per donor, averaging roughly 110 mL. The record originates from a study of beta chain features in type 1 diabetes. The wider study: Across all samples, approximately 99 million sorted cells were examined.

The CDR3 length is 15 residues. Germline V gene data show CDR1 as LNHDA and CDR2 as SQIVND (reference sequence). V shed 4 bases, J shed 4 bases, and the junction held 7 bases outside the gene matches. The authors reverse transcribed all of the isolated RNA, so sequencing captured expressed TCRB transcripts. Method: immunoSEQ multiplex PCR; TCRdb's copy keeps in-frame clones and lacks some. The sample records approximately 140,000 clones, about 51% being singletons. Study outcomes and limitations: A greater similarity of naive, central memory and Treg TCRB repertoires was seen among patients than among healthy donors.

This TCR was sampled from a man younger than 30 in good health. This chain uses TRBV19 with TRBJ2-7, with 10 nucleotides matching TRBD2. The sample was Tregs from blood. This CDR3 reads CASSKSGRAWYEQYF. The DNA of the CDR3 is TGTGCCAGTAGTAAGAGCGGGAGGGCCTGGTACGAGCAGTACTTC.